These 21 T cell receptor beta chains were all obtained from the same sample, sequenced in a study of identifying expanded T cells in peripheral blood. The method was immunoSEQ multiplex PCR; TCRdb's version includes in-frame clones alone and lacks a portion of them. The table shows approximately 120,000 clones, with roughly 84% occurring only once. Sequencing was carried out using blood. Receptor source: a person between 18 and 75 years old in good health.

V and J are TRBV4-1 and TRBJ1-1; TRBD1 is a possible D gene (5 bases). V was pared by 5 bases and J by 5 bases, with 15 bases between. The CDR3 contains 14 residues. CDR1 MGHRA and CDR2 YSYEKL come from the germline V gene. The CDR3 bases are TGCGCCAGCAGCTCGGGTCAGGGTGGGACTGAAGCTTTCTTT. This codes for CASSSGQGGTEAFF.

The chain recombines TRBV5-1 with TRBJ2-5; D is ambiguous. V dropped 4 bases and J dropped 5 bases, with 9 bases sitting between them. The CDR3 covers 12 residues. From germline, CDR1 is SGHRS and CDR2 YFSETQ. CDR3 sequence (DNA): TGCGCCAGCAGCCCCCCAGCGGAGACCCAGTACTTC. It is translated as CASSPPAETQYF.

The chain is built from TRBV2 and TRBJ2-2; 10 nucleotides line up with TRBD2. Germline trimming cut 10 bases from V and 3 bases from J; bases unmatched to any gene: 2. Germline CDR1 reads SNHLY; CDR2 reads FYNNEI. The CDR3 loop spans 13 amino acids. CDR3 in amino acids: CATGLADTGELFF. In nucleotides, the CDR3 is TGTGCCACCGGACTAGCGGACACCGGGGAGCTGTTTTTT.

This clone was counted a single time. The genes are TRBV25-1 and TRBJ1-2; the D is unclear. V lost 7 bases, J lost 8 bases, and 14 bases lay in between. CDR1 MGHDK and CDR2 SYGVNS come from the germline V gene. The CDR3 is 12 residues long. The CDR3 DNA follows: TGTGCCAGCACCACCGAAGGTTGGGGCTACACCTTC. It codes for CASTTEGWGYTF.

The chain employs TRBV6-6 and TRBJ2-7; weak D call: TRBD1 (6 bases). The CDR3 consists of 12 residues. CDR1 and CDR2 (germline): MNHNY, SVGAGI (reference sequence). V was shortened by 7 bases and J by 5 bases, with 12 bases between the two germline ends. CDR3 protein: CASTQRTDEQYF. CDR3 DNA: TGTGCCAGCACTCAACGGACAGACGAGCAGTACTTC.

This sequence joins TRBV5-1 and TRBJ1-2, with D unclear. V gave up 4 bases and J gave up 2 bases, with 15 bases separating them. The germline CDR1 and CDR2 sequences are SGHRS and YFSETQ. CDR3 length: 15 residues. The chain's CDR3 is CASSLLASGNYGYTF. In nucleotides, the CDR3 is TGCGCCAGCAGCCTCCTCGCGTCGGGCAACTATGGCTACACCTTC.

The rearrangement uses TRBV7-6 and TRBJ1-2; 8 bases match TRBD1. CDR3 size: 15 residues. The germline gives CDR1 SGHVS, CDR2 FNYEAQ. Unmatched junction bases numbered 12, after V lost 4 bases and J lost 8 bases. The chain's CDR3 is CASSSISRDRSGYTF. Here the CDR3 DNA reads TGTGCCAGCAGCTCTATCTCCCGGGACAGGAGCGGCTACACCTTC.

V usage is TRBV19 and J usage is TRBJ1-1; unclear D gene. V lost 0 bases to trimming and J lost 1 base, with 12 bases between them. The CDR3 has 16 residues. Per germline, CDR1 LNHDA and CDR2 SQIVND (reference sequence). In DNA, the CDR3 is TGTGCCAGTAGTATAGACCGGAGTACGGCGAACACTGAAGCTTTCTTT. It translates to CASSIDRSTANTEAFF.

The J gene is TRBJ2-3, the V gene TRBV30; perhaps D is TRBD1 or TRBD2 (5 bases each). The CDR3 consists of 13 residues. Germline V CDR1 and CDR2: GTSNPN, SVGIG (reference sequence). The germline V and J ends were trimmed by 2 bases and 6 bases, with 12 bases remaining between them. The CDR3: CAWSTGWGDTQYF. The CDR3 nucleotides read TGTGCCTGGAGTACGGGGTGGGGGGATACGCAGTATTTT.

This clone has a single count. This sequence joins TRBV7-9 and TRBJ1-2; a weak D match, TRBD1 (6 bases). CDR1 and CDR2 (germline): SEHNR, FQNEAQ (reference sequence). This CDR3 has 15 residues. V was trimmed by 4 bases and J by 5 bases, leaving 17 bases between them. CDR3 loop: CASSSSGTPTYGYTF. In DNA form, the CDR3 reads TGTGCCAGCAGCTCGTCAGGGACACCGACTTATGGCTACACCTTC. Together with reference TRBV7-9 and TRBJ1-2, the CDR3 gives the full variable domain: DTGVSQNPRHKITKRGQNVTFRCDPISEHNRLYWYRQTLGQGPEFLTYFQNEAQLEKSRLLSDRFSAERPKGSFSTLEIQRTEQGDSAMYLCASSSSGTPTYGYTFGSGTRLTVV.

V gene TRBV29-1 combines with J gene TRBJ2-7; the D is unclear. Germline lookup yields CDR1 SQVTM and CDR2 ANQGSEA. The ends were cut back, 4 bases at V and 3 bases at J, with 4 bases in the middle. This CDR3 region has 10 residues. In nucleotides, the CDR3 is TGCAGCGTTGGGGACTACGAGCAGTACTTC. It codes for CSVGDYEQYF.

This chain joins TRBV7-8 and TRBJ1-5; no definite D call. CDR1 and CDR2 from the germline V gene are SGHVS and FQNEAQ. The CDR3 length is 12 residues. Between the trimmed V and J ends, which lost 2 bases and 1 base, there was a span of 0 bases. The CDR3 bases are TGTGCCAGCAGCTTAAGCAATCAGCCCCAGCATTTT. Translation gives CASSLSNQPQHF.

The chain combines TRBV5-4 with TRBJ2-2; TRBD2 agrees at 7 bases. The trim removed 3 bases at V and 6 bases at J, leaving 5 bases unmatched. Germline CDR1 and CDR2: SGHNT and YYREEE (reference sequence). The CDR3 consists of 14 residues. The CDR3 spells CASSSREGAGELFF. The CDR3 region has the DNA TGTGCCAGCAGCTCCAGGGAGGGCGCCGGGGAGCTGTTTTTT.

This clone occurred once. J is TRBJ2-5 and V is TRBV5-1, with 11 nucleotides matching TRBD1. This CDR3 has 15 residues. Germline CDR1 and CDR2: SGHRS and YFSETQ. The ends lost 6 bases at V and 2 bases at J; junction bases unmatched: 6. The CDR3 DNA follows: TGCGCCAGCAACATCGGGACAGGGGGTCAAGAGACCCAGTACTTC. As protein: CASNIGTGGQETQYF.

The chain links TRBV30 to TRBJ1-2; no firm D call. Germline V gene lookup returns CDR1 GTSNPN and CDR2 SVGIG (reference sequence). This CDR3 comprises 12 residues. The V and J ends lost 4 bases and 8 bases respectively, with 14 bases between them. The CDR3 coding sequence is TGTGCCTGGACAATGCAAGGGCCCGGCTACACCTTC. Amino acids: CAWTMQGPGYTF.

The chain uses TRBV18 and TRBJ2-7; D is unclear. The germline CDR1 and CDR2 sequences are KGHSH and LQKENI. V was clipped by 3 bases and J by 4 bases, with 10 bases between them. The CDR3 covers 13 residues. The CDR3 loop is CASSPVSGYEQYF. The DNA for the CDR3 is TGTGCCAGCTCACCGGTCTCAGGTTACGAGCAGTACTTC. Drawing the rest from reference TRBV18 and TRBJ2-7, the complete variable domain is NAGVMQNPRHLVRRRGQEARLRCSPMKGHSHVYWYRQLPEEGLKFMVYLQKENIIDESGMPKERFSAEFPKEGPSILRIQQVVRGDSAAYFCASSPVSGYEQYFGPGTRLTVT.

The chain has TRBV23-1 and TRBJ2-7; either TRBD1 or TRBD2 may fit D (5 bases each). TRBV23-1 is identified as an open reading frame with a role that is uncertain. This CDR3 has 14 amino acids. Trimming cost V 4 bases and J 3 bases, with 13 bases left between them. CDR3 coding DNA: TGCGCCAGCAGTCGGTTGGGACGAAACTACGAGCAGTACTTC. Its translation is CASSRLGRNYEQYF.

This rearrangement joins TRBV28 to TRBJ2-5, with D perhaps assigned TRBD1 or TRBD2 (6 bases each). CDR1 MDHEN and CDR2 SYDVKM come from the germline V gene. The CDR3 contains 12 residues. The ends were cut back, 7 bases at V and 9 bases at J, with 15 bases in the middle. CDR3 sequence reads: CASTRGRLAQYF. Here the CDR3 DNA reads TGTGCCAGCACTCGGGGGCGCCTTGCCCAGTACTTC.

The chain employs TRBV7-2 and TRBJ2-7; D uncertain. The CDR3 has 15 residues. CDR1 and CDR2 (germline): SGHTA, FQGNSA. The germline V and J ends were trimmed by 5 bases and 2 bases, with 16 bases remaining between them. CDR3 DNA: TGTGCCAGCAGCCCATGGGCAGGCTCGCCCTACGAGCAGTACTTC. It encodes CASSPWAGSPYEQYF.

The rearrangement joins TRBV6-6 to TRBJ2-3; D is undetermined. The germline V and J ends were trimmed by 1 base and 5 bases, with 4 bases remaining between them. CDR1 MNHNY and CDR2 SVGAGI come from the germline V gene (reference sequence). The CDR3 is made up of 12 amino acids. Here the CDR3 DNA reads TGTGCCAGCAGTTACTATGTAGATACGCAGTATTTT. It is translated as CASSYYVDTQYF.

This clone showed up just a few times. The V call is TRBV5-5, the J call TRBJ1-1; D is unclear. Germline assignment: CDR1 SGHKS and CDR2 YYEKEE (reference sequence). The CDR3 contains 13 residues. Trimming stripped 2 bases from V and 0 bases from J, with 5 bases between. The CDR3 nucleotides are TGTGCCAGCAGCTTACCAATGAACACTGAAGCTTTCTTT. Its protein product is CASSLPMNTEAFF.